Listed here is a single T cell receptor (beta chain). Its antigen is currently unknown. The V end lost 5 bases, the J end lost 12 bases, and 23 bases lay between the germline ends. The germline CDR1 and CDR2 sequences are MNHEY and SMNVEV (reference sequence). This CDR3 region has 14 residues. This sample is drawn from a study of beta chain features in type 1 diabetes. Reverse transcribing all isolated RNA meant expressed TCRB transcripts were sequenced. Sequencing used immunoSEQ multiplex PCR; TCRdb keeps in-frame clones, though not all of them. Here the sample spans about 190,000 clones, less than 10% being singletons. Study-level findings and limits: Among all four CD4+ subsets, Type 1 diabetes patients had TCRB CDR3s that were moderately but significantly shorter.

The rearrangement links TRBV27 to TRBJ2-7, with D perhaps TRBD2 (6 bases). This receptor was identified in a man aged 18 to 29 with type 1 diabetes. Sequenced input: central memory CD4+ T cells from blood. The CDR3, as DNA: TGTGCCAGCAGTCCGACCGGTGGGACTCCTAGACGGTACTTC. Its protein is CASSPTGGTPRRYF.